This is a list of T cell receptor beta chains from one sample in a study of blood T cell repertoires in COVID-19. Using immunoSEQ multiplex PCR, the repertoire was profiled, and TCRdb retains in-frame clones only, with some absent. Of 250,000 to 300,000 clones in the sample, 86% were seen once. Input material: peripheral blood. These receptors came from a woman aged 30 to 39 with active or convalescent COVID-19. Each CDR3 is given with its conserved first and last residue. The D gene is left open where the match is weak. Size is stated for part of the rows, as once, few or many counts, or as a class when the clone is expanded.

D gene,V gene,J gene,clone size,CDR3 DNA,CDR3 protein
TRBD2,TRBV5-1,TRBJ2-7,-,TGCGCCAGCAGCTTGACTAGCGGGGCGCCCTACGAGCAGTACTTC,CASSLTSGAPYEQYF
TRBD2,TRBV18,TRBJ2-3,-,TGTGCCAGCTCACCCTCCGAGACTAGCTCCGATACGCAGTATTTT,CASSPSETSSDTQYF
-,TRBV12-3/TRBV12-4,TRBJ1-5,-,TGTGCCAGCAGTTTACTAAGCAATCAGCCCCAGCATTTT,CASSLLSNQPQHF
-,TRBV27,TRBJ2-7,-,TGTGCCAGCAGTTGGGACAAGTCTTACGAGCAGTACTTC,CASSWDKSYEQYF
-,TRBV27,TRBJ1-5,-,TGTGCCAGCAGTTTATCCAGGGTCGGTCAGCCCCAGCATTTT,CASSLSRVGQPQHF
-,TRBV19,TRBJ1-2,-,TGTGCCAGTAGTATAGAGAGGAACTATGGCTACACCTTC,CASSIERNYGYTF
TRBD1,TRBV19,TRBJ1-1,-,TGTGCCAGTACTCTGGCAGGGGGTTCGAACACTGAAGCTTTCTTT,CASTLAGGSNTEAFF
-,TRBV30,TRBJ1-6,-,TGTGCCTGGAGGTCACTGCCCTATAATTCACCCCTCCACTTT,CAWRSLPYNSPLHF
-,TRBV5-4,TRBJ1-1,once,TGTGCCAGCAGCTTCAGGGGTACTGAAGCTTTCTTT,CASSFRGTEAFF
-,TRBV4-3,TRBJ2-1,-,TGCGCCAGCAGCCAAGACATACAGGGGGGGTTGAATGAGCAGTTCTTC,CASSQDIQGGLNEQFF
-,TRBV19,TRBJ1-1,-,TGTGCCAGTAGTGGATACAGGAACACTGAAGCTTTCTTT,CASSGYRNTEAFF
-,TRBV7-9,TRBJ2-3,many,TGTGCCAGCAGCCAAGGGGTTGCGCAGTATTTT,CASSQGVAQYF
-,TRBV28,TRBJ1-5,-,TGTGCCAGCAGACCCTCCGGGGGGCAAGGCAATCAGCCCCAGCATTTT,CASRPSGGQGNQPQHF
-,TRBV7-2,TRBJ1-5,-,TGTGCCAGCTCCCACGGCAGGGCCAATCAGCCCCAGCATTTT,CASSHGRANQPQHF
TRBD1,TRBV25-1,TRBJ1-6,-,TGTGCCAGCAGTAGACAGGGGGCTGAAGATAATTCACCCCTCCACTTT,CASSRQGAEDNSPLHF
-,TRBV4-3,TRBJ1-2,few,TGCGCCAGCAGCCAGGGAGGAGCTAACTATGGCTACACCTTC,CASSQGGANYGYTF
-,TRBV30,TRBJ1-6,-,TGTGCCTGGTCGATCCAGGGATCCCATTCACCCCTCCACTTT,CAWSIQGSHSPLHF
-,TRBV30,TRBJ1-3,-,TGTGCCTGTGGAGTGCGTAGAGACACCATATATTTT,CACGVRRDTIYF
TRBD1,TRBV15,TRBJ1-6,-,TGTGCCACCAGCACCCGGACAGGGATTAATTCACCCCTCCACTTT,CATSTRTGINSPLHF
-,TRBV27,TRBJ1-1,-,TGTGCCAGCAGTCCCAGACAGGTTAACACTGAAGCTTTCTTT,CASSPRQVNTEAFF
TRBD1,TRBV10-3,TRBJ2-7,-,TGTGCCATCAGTCCCGGGACAGGGCTCTACGAGCAGTACTTC,CAISPGTGLYEQYF
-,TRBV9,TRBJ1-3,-,TGTGCCAGCAGCATTGAAACAGGGCTGGCTGGAAACACCATATATTTT,CASSIETGLAGNTIYF
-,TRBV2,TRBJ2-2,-,TGTGCCAGCGGACTATCGTATCACTTCCAGCTTTCAGGAGTCGGGGAGCTGTTTTTT,CASGLSYHFQLSGVGELFF
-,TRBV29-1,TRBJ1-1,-,TGCAGCGTTGGGAGGCTGGGCGCTGAAGCTTTCTTT,CSVGRLGAEAFF
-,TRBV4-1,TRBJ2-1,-,TGCGCCAGCAGCCCCGGGGTATCCCGCTCCTACAATGAGCAGTTCTTC,CASSPGVSRSYNEQFF
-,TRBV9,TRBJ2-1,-,TGTGCCAGCAGCCCTGACAGAACCTACAATGAGCAGTTCTTC,CASSPDRTYNEQFF
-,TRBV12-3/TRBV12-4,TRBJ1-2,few,TGTGCCAGCAGCACCGGGACACTCTATGGCTACACCTTC,CASSTGTLYGYTF
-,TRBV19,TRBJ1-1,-,TGTGCCAGTAGTATATTGGGGGGGAACACTGAAGCTTTCTTT,CASSILGGNTEAFF
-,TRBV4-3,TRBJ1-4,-,TGCGCCAGCAGCCATCGAAGGGCCCCGGGACATTCTAATGAAAAACTGTTTTTT,CASSHRRAPGHSNEKLFF
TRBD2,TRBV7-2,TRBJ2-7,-,TGTGCCAGCAGCCCGGAGGGCGGGGGGGCCTACGAGCAGTACTTC,CASSPEGGGAYEQYF
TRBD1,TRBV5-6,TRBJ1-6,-,TGTGCCAGCAGCTCGGTCCGGGACAGGGGGCCCTTTTATAATTCACCCCTCCACTTT,CASSSVRDRGPFYNSPLHF
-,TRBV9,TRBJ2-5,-,TGTGCCAGCAGCCCCCTGGCGACAGCCCAAGAGACCCAGTACTTC,CASSPLATAQETQYF
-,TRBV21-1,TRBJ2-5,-,TGTGCCAGCAGCAAAGCCCCGGGACTAGCAGGGGAGACCCAGTACTTC,CASSKAPGLAGETQYF
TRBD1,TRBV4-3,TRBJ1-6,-,TGCGCCAGCAGCCAAGGACAGGGCGAGTCACCCCTCCACTTT,CASSQGQGESPLHF
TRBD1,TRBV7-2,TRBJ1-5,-,TGTGCCAGCAGCATGGACAGGGTTAGGCCCCAGCATTTT,CASSMDRVRPQHF
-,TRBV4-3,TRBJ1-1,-,TGCGCCAGCAGCCAAGATTCTAGGAAGAACACTGAAGCTTTCTTT,CASSQDSRKNTEAFF
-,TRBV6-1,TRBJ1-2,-,TGTGCCAGCAGTGAAGGAAACCCAGCTAACTATGGCTACACCTTC,CASSEGNPANYGYTF
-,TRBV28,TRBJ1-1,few,TGTGCCAGCAGACGGGTTTTGAACACTGAAGCTTTCTTT,CASRRVLNTEAFF